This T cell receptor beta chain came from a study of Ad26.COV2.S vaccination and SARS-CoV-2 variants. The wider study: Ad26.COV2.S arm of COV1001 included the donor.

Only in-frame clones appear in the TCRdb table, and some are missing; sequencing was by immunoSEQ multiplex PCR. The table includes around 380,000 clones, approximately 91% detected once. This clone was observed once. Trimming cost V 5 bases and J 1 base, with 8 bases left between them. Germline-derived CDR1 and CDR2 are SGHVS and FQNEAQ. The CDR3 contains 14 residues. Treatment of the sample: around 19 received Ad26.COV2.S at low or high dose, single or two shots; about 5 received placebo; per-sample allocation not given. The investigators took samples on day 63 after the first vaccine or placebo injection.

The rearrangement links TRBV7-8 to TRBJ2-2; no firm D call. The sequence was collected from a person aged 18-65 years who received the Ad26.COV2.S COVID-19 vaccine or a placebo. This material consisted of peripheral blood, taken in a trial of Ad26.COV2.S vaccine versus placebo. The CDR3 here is CASSRTENTGELFF. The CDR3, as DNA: TGTGCCAGCAGCCGGACCGAGAACACCGGGGAGCTGTTTTTT. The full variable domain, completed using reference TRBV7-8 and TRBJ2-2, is GAGVSQSPRYKVAKRGQDVALRCDPISGHVSLFWYQQALGQGPEFLTYFQNEAQLDKSGLPSDRFFAERPEGSVSTLKIQRTQQEDSAVYLCASSRTENTGELFFGEGSRLTVL.